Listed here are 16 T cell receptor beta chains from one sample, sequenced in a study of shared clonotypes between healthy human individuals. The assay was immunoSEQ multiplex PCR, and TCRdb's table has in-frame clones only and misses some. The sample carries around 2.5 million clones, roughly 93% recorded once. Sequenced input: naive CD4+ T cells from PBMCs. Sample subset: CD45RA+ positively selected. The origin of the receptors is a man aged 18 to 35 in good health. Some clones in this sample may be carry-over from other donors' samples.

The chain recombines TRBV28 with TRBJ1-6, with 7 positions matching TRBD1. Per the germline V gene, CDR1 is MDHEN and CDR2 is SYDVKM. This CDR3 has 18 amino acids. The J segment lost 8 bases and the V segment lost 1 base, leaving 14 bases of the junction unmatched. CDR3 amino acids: CASSLSPRQGGGDSPLHF. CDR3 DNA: TGTGCCAGCAGTTTATCCCCTCGACAGGGAGGGGGTGATTCACCCCTCCACTTT.

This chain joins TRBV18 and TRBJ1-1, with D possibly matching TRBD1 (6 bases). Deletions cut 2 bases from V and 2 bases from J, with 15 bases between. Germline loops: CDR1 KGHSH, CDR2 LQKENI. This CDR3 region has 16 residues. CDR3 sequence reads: CASSPRLQGTNTEAFF. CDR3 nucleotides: TGTGCCAGCTCACCAAGGTTGCAGGGGACTAACACTGAAGCTTTCTTT.

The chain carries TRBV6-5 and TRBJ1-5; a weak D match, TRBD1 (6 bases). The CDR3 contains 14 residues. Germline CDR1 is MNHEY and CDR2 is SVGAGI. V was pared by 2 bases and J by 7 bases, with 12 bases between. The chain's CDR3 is CASSYTRGGQPQHF. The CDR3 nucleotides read TGTGCCAGCAGTTACACGAGGGGGGGCCAGCCCCAGCATTTT.

CDR3 coding DNA: TGTGCCAGCAGTCCGCCTGGGGGGGCTCGCGGCTACACCTTC. Its protein product is CASSPPGGARGYTF. The rearrangement links TRBV28 to TRBJ1-2; a possible D gene is TRBD1 (6 bases). CDR1 is MDHEN, CDR2 SYDVKM, per germline. Trimming shortened V by 5 bases and J by 8 bases, and 18 bases separated the two germline ends. There are 14 residues in the CDR3.

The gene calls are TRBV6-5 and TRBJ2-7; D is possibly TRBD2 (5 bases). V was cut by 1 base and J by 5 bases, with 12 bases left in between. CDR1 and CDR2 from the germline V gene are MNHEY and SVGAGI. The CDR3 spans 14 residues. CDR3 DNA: TGTGCCAGCAGTTACTGGGCAGGAGGCGACGAGCAGTACTTC. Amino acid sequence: CASSYWAGGDEQYF.

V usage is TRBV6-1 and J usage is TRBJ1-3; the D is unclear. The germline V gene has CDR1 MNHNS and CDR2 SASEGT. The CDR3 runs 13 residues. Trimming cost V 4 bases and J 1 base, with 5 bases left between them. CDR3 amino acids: CASSVLSGNTIYF. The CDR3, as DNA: TGTGCCAGCAGTGTTCTTTCTGGAAACACCATATATTTT.

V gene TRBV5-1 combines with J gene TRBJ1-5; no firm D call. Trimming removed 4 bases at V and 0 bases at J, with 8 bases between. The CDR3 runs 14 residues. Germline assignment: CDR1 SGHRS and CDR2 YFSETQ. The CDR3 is CASSQDGSNQPQHF. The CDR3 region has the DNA TGCGCCAGCAGCCAGGACGGTAGCAATCAGCCCCAGCATTTT.

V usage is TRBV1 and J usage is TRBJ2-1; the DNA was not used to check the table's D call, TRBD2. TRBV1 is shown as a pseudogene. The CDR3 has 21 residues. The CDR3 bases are TGCACCAGCAGCCAAGTGTCCCGGACTAGCGGGAGGGGTAGCTCCTACAATGAGCAGTTCTTC. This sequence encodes CTSSQVSRTSGRGSSYNEQFF.

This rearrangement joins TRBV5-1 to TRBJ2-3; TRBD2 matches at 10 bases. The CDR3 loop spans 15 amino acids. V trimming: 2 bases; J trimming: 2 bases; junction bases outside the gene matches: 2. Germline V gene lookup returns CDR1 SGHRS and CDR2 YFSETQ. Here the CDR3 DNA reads TGCGCCAGCAGCTTCGGGACTAGCGTCACAGATACGCAGTATTTT. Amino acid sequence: CASSFGTSVTDTQYF.

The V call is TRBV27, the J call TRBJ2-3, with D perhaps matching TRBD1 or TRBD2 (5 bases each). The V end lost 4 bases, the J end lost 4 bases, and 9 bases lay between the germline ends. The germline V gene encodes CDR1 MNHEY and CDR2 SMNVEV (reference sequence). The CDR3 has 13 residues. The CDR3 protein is CASSSGRADTQYF. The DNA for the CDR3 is TGTGCCAGCAGTTCGGGACGGGCAGATACGCAGTATTTT.

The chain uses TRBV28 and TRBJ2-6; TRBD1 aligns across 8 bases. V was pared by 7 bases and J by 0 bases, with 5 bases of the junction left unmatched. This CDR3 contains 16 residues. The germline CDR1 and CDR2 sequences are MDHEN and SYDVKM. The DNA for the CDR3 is TGTGCCAGCACCGACAGGGGAAGCTCTGGGGCCAACGTCCTGACTTTC. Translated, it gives CASTDRGSSGANVLTF. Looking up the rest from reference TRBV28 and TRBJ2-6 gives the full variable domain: DVKVTQSSRYLVKRTGEKVFLECVQDMDHENMFWYRQDPGLGLRLIYFSYDVKMKEKGDIPEGYSVSREKKERFSLILESASTNQTSMYLCASTDRGSSGANVLTFGAGSRLTVL.

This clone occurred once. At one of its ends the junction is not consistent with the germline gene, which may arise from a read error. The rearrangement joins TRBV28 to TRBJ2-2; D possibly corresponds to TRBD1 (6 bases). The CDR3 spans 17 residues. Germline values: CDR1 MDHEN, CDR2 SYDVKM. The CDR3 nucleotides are TGTGCCGGCAGTCCCCGGAGACAGGCCAAGAACACCGGGGAGCTGTTTTTT. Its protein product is CAGSPRRQAKNTGELFF.

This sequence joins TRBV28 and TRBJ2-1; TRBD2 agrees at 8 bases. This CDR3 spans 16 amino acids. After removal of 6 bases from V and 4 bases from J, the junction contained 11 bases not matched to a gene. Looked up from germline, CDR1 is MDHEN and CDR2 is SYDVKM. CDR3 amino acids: CASSALRAGGYNEQFF. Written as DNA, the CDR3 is TGTGCCAGCAGCGCTTTAAGGGCGGGAGGTTACAATGAGCAGTTCTTC. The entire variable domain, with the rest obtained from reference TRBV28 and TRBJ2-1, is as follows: DVKVTQSSRYLVKRTGEKVFLECVQDMDHENMFWYRQDPGLGLRLIYFSYDVKMKEKGDIPEGYSVSREKKERFSLILESASTNQTSMYLCASSALRAGGYNEQFFGPGTRLTVL.

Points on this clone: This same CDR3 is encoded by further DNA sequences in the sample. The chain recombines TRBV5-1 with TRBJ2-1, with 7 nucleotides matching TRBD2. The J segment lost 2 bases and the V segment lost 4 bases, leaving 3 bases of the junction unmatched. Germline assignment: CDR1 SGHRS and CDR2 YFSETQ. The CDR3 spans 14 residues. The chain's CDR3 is CASSPSGAYNEQFF. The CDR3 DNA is TGCGCCAGCAGCCCTAGCGGCGCCTACAATGAGCAGTTCTTC.

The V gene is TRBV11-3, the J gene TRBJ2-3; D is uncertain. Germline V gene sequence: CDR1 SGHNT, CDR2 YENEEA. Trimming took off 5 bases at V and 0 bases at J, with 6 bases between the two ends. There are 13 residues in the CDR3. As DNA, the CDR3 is TGTGCCAGCAGCCCCGCCAGCACAGATACGCAGTATTTT. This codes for CASSPASTDTQYF.

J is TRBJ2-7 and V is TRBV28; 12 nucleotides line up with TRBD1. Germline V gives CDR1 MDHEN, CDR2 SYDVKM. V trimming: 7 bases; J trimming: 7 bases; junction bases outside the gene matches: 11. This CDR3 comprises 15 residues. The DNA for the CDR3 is TGTGCCAGCACCTTACCCCGGGACAGGGGGCGAGAGCAGTACTTC. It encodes CASTLPRDRGREQYF.